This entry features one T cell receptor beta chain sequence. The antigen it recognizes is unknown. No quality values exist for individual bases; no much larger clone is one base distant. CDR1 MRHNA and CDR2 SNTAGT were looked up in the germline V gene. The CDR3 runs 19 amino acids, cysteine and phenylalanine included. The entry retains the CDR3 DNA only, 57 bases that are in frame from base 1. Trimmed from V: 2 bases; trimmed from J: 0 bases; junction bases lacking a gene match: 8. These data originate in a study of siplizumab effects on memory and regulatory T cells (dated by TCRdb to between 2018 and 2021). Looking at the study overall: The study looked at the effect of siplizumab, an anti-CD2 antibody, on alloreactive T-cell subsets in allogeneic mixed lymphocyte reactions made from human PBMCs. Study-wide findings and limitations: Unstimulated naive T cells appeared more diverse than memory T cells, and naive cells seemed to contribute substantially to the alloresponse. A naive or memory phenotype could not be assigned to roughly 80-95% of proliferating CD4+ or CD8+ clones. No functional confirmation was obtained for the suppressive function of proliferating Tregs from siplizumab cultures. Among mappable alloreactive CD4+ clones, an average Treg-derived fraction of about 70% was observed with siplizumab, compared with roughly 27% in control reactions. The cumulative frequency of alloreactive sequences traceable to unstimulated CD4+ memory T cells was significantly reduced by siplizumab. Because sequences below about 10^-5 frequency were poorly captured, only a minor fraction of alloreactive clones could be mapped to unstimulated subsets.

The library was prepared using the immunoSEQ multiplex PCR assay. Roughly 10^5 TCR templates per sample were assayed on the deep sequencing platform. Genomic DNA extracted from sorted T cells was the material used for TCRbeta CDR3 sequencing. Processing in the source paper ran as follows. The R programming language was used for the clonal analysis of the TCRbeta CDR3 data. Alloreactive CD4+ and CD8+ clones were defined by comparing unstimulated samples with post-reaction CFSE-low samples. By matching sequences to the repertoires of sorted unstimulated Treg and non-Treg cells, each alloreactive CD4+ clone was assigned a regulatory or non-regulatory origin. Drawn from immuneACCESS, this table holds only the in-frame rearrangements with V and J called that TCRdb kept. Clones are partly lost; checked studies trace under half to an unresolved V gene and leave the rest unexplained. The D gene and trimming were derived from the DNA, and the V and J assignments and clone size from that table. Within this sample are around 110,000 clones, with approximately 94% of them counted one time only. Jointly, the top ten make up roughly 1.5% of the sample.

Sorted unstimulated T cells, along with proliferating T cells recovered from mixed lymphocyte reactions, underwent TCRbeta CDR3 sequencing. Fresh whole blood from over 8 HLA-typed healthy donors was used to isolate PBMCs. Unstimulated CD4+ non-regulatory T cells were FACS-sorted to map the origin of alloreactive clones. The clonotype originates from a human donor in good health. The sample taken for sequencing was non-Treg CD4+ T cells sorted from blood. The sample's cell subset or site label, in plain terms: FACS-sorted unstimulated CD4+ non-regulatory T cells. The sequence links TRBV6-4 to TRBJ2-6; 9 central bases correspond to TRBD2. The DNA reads TGTGCCAGCAGTGACGCGGGGGGGCCCGTGATCTCTGGGGCCAACGTCCTGACTTTC. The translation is CASSDAGGPVISGANVLTF.